This TCR beta chain is from a study of blood T cell repertoires in COVID-19. Sequenced by immunoSEQ multiplex PCR; TCRdb stores in-frame clones only, minus some. This table holds 90,000 to 110,000 clones, about four fifths found once. CDR3 length: 12 amino acids. Germline loops: CDR1 SNHLY, CDR2 FYNNEI. Trimming pared 4 bases from V and 6 bases from J, leaving 8 bases between. The TCR was taken from a woman aged 70-85 years with acute or convalescent COVID-19. Specimen: peripheral blood. The chain employs TRBV2 and TRBJ2-3; perhaps TRBD1 as D (6 bases). Here the CDR3 reads CASSAGVDTQYF. As DNA, the CDR3 is TGTGCCAGCAGTGCAGGGGTGGATACGCAGTATTTT.